This T cell receptor beta chain appears in the sequencing data of a study of T cells in Graves' hyperthyroidism and ophthalmopathy. Findings and limits, study-wide: The majority of expanded thyroid clonotypes above 0.001 also appeared in blood.

This clonotype was seen repeatedly, ten times or more. Antigen unknown. RNA transcripts were the template for amplifying TCR beta CDR3 regions. The TCR CDR3 was amplified in a first-round RT-PCR using the HTBI primer set. MiXCR was run by TCRdb on the multiplex PCR reads, yielding one entry per CDR3 protein. The table records hundreds of thousands of distinct CDR3 sequences, roughly 40% of them present only once. V shed 3 bases and J shed 0 bases, with 12 bases lying between them. The CDR3 is 16 amino acids. CDR1 SNHLY and CDR2 FYNNEI come from the germline V gene. For Graves' hyperthyroidism to be stable, ophthalmopathy could not progress within 18 months. Diagnostic assessment was based on clinical symptoms, serum thyroxine and TRAb, thyroid ultrasound and orbital computed tomography.

V gene TRBV2 combines with J gene TRBJ1-5; D gene ambiguous. The sequence was collected from a man between 18 and 29 years old with Graves' hyperthyroidism. The specimen was blood. The CDR3 region is CASSELGRNSNQPQHF. For the CDR3, the DNA is TGTGCCAGCAGTGAGTTGGGGAGGAATAGCAATCAGCCCCAGCATTTT.